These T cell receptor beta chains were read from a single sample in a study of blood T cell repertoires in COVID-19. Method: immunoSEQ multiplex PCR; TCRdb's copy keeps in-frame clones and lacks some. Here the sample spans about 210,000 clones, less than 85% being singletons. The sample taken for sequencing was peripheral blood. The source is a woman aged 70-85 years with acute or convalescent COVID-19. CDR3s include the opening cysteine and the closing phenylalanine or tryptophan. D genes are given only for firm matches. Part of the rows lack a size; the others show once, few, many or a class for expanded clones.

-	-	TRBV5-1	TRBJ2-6	TGCGCCAGCAGCTTAAGGGGAACTGGGGCCAACGTCCTGACTTTC	CASSLRGTGANVLTF
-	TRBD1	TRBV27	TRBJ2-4	TGTGCCAGCGGACGACAGGGGTTTAGCCTAGCCAAAAACATTCAGTACTTC	CASGRQGFSLAKNIQYF
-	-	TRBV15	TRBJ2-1	TGTGCCACCAGCAAAGGAGCGGGCCGGGGTAGGGATGAGCAGTTCTTC	CATSKGAGRGRDEQFF
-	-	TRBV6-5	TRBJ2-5	TGTGCCTGCCTGGGGAGTCAAGAGACCCAGTACTTC	CACLGSQETQYF
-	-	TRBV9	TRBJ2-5	TGTGCCAGCAGCGTAGAGGGGAAAGAGACCCAGTACTTC	CASSVEGKETQYF
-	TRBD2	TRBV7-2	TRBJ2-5	TGTGCCAGCAGCGCAAATGGCGGGGGGCTAGGGACCCAGTACTTC	CASSANGGGLGTQYF
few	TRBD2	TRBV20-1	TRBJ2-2	TGCAGTGCTAGTAGCGGGGACACCGGGGAGCTGTTTTTT	CSASSGDTGELFF
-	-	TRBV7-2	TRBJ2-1	TGTGCCAGCAGCTCCTCAGGGACTGGGTACAATGAGCAGTTCTTC	CASSSSGTGYNEQFF
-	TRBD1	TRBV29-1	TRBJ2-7	TGCAGCGTTGCGTACAGGGGGCGCGAGCAGTACTTC	CSVAYRGREQYF
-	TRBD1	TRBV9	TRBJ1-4	TGTGCCAGCAGCGACCGGGACAGGGATAATGAAAAACTGTTTTTT	CASSDRDRDNEKLFF
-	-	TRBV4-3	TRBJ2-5	TGCGCCAGCAGCCAAGGGCGGGGGCCCGGGCCTCAAGAGACCCAGTACTTC	CASSQGRGPGPQETQYF
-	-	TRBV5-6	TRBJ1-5	TGTGCCAGCAGCTTGGCCGGGGTGAGTCAGCCCCAGCATTTT	CASSLAGVSQPQHF
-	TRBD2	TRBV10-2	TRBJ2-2	TGCGCCAGCACCGGGGGGTCTACCTACACCGGGGAGCTGTTTTTT	CASTGGSTYTGELFF
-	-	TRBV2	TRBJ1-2	TGTGCCAGCAGAGAGACACGTAACTATGGCTACACCTTC	CASRETRNYGYTF
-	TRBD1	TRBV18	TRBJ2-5	TGTGCCAGCTCACCGAGCAGGGGGTCAGTCGAGACCCAGTACTTC	CASSPSRGSVETQYF
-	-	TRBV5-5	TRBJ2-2	TGTGCCAGCAGCTCCGAGTATCGGGACACCGGGGAGCTGTTTTTT	CASSSEYRDTGELFF
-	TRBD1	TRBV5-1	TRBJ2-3	TGCGCCAGCAGCCAAGGACAGGGTTTAGAAGATACGCAGTATTTT	CASSQGQGLEDTQYF
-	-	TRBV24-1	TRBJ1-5	TGTGCCACCAGTGATTTCGGGGGCAATCAGCCCCAGCATTTT	CATSDFGGNQPQHF
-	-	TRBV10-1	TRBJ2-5	TGCGCCAGCAGTGAGTCTCTAAGTCAAGAGACCCAGTACTTC	CASSESLSQETQYF
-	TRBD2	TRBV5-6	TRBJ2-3	TGTGCCAGCAGCTTGGGGACTAGCGGGGGGCCCACAGATACGCAGTATTTT	CASSLGTSGGPTDTQYF
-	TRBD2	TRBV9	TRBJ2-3	TGTGCCAGCAGCGTAGACAGCGGGGGAACAGATACGCAGTATTTT	CASSVDSGGTDTQYF
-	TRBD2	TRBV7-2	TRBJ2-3	TGTGCCAGCAGCTTAATAGCGGGGGCTGGAGATACGCAGTATTTT	CASSLIAGAGDTQYF
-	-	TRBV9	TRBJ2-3	TGTGCCAGCAGCCCTAATGGAGATACGCAGTATTTT	CASSPNGDTQYF
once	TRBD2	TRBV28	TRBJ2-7	TGTGCCAGCAGTTGGCGGCCTAGCGGAGATACCTACGAGCAGTACTTC	CASSWRPSGDTYEQYF
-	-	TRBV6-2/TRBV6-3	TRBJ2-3	TGTGCCAGCAGCCAGCGGGCGAGCACAGATACGCAGTATTTT	CASSQRASTDTQYF
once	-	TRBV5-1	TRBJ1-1	TGCGCCAGCAGCTCCTACGGGGAGAACACTGAAGCTTTCTTT	CASSSYGENTEAFF
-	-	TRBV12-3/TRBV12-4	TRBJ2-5	TGTGCCAGCAGTTACGGGGAGACCCAGTACTTC	CASSYGETQYF
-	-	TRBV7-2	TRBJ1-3	TGTGCCAGCAGCTTAGCGGAACAGGGTGGAAACACCATATATTTT	CASSLAEQGGNTIYF
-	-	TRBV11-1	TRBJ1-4	TGTGCCAGCAGCCTAACGACAGGCACAAATGAAAAACTGTTTTTT	CASSLTTGTNEKLFF
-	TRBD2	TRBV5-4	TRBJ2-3	TGTGCCAGCAGCCCCCATGCTAGCGGGGGCGCATCAGATACGCAGTATTTT	CASSPHASGGASDTQYF
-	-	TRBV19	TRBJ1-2	TGTGCCACTTCTCGCTATGGCTACACCTTC	CATSRYGYTF
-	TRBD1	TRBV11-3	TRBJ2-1	TGTGCCAGCAGCTCCCGACAGGGTTGGGATGAGCAGTTCTTC	CASSSRQGWDEQFF
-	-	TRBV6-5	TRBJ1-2	TGTGCCAGCAGTTGGAGTGGGTTAGCTAACTATGGCTACACCTTC	CASSWSGLANYGYTF
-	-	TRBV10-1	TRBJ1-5	TGCGCCAGCAGTGAACAGCCCAATCAGCCCCAGCATTTT	CASSEQPNQPQHF
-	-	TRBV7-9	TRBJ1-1	TGTGCCAGCAGCCCAGTGAACACTGAAGCTTTCTTT	CASSPVNTEAFF
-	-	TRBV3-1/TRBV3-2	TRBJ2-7	TGTGCCAGCAGCCAGGGTGCGGGGATTAGGAGCGAGCAGTACTTC	CASSQGAGIRSEQYF
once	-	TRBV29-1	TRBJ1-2	TGCAGCGTTGAAGATTTGATAGGCGGCTATGGCTACACCTTC	CSVEDLIGGYGYTF
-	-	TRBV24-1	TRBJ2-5	TGTGCCACCAGTGACCAAAGTTTACGGGAGACCCAGTACTTC	CATSDQSLRETQYF
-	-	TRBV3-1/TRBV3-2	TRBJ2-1	TGTGCCAGCAGCCAAAGGGGGACCGCCGGTGAGCAGTTCTTC	CASSQRGTAGEQFF
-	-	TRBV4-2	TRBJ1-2	TGTGCCAGCAGCCAAGTGGCAGAAATGAACTATGGCTACACCTTC	CASSQVAEMNYGYTF
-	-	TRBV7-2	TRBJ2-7	TGTGCCAGCAGCTTAGACCAGGGGACCTACGAGCAGTACTTC	CASSLDQGTYEQYF
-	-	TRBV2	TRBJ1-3	TGTGCCAGCAATAAACAGGGCCCCTCTGGAAACACCATATATTTT	CASNKQGPSGNTIYF
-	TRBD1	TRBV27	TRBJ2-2	TGTGCCAGCAGTTTATCGGGACAGGGTGCCGGGGAGCTGTTTTTT	CASSLSGQGAGELFF
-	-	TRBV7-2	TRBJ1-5	TGTGCCAGCAGCCCCGGGGGGTCTCAGCCCCAGCATTTT	CASSPGGSQPQHF
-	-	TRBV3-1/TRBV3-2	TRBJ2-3	TGTGCCAGCAGCAAACCTAGCTTACCAGATACGCAGTATTTT	CASSKPSLPDTQYF
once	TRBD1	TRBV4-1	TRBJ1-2	TGCGCCAGCAGCCAAGACGGGACAGCCTCCTATGGCTACACCTTC	CASSQDGTASYGYTF
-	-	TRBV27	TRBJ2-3	TGTGCCAGCGGGACAACCTACACAGATACGCAGTATTTT	CASGTTYTDTQYF
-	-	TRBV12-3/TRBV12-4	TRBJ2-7	TGTGCCAGCAGTTTTACAGGGTCAGAGCAGTACTTC	CASSFTGSEQYF
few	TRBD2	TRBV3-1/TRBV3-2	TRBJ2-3	TGTGCCAGCAGCCCGGAACAGGCGGGGGTGAGCACAGATACGCAGTATTTT	CASSPEQAGVSTDTQYF
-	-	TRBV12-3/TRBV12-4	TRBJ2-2	TGTGCCAGCACCGACACCGGGGAGCTGTTTTTT	CASTDTGELFF
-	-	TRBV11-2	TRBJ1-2	TGTGCCAGCAGCTTATGGGGACTCTACACCTTC	CASSLWGLYTF
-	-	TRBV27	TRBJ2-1	TGTGCCAGCAGTTTAGGGCACCCAAAGTACAATGAGCAGTTCTTC	CASSLGHPKYNEQFF
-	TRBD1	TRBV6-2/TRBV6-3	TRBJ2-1	TGTGCCAGCAGCAAGTACAGGGGCAATGAGCAGTTCTTC	CASSKYRGNEQFF
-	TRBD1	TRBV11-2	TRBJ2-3	TGTGCCAGCAAGAAACGACAGGGTGGAGGCACAGATACGCAGTATTTT	CASKKRQGGGTDTQYF
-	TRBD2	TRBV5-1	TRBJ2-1	TGCGCCAGCAGCTTCCGGACTAGCGGGGGCCCCGGTGAGCAGTTCTTC	CASSFRTSGGPGEQFF
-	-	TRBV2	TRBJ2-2	TGTGCCAGCTCTGAGGGTAACACCGGGGAGCTGTTTTTT	CASSEGNTGELFF
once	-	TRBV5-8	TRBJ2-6	TGTGCCAGCAGCAGGCGGCACGCCGGGGCCAACGTCCTGACTTTC	CASSRRHAGANVLTF
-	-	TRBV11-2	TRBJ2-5	TGTGCCAGCAGCCCTCCGAACGGGACTCCCGAGACCCAGTACTTC	CASSPPNGTPETQYF
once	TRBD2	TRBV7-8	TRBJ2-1	TGTGCCAGCAGCTTAGCGCGAGCGGGGAGCTCCTACAATGAGCAGTTCTTC	CASSLARAGSSYNEQFF